Judged by abundance, the clone carrying this T cell receptor (beta chain) is medium-sized. The data are from a study of prognosis after radiotherapy for stage I lung cancer. Genomic DNA was the source, and TCR beta CDR3 was amplified from it by two-round multiplex PCR. Amplification during the initial PCR round employed primers specific to each TRBV and TRBJ gene. TCRdb called the multiplex PCR reads again in MiXCR, with one record for every CDR3 protein. The profile covers roughly 13,000 distinct CDR3 sequences, with about half appearing a single time and more than 30% taken by the ten largest. The V gene end was trimmed by 4 bases and the J gene end by 3 bases; junction bases not matched to a gene: 6. The CDR3 sequence is 15 residues long. Looked up from germline, CDR1 is SGHTA and CDR2 is FQGNSA. Blood was drawn (around 5.8 milliliters of peripheral blood) at each of two time points.

This receptor was obtained from a donor over 45 with non-small cell lung cancer. Specimen: PBMCs, collected before or after stereotactic body radiation therapy (not recorded which). The rearrangement uses TRBV7-2 and TRBJ1-2, with 9 bases identical to TRBD1. CDR3 sequence (DNA): TGTGCCAGCAGCTCCGACAGGGGGGGAGACTATGGCTACACCTTC. Translation gives CASSSDRGGDYGYTF.